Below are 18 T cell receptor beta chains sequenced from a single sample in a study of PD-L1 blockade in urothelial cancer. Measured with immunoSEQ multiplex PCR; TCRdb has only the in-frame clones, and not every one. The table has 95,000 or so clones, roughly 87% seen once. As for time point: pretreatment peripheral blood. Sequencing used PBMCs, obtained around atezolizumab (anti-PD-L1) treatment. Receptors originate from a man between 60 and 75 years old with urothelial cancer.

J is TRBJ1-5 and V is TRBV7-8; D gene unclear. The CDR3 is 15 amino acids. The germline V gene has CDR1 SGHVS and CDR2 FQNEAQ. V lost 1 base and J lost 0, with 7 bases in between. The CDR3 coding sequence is TGTGCCAGCAGCTTAGGGCGGGGTAGCAATCAGCCCCAGCATTTT. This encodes CASSLGRGSNQPQHF.

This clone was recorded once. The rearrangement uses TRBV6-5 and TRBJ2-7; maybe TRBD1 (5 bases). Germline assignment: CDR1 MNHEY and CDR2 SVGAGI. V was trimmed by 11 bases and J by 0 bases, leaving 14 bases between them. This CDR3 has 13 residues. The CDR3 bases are TGTGCCGCAGGGAAGGGCTCCTCCTACGAGCAGTACTTC. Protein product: CAAGKGSSYEQYF.

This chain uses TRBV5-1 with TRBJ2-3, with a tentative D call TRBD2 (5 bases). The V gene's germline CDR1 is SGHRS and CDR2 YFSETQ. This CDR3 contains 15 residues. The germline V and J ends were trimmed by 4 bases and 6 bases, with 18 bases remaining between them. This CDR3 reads CASSPGAGLGDTQYF. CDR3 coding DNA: TGCGCCAGCAGCCCCGGCGCCGGACTGGGGGATACGCAGTATTTT.

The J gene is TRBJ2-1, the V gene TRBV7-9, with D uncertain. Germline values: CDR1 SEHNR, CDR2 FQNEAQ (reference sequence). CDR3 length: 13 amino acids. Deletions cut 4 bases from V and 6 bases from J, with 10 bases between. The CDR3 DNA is TGTGCCAGCAGCTCCCGGAGTGCCAATGAGCAGTTCTTC. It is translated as CASSSRSANEQFF.

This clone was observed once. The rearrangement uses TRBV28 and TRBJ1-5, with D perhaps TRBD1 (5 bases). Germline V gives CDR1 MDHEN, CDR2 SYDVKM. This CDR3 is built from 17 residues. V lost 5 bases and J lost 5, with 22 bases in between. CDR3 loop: CASSPIGWTRVHQPQHF. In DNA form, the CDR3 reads TGTGCCAGCAGTCCCATTGGTTGGACAAGGGTCCATCAGCCCCAGCATTTT.

The CDR3 DNA follows: TGTGCCAGCAGTCAAGGGACAGGGGGCCGAGAAGGCTACACCTTC. The encoded protein is CASSQGTGGREGYTF. The chain joins TRBV28 to TRBJ1-2; 12 bases align to TRBD1. With V trimmed by 5 bases and J by 8 bases, 9 bases remained unmatched. This CDR3 contains 15 residues. The germline CDR1 and CDR2 sequences are MDHEN and SYDVKM.

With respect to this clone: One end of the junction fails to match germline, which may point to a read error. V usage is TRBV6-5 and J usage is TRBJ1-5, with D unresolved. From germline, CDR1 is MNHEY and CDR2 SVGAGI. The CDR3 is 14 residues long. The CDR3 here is CASTTFDSNQPQHF. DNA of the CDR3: TGCGCCAGCACCACATTCGATAGCAATCAGCCCCAGCATTTT.

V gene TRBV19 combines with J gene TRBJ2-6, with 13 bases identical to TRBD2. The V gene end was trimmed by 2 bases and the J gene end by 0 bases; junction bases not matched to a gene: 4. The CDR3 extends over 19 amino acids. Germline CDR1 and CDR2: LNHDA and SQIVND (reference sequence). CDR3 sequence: CASSIPGLAGFSGANVLTF. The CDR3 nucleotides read TGTGCCAGTAGTATACCGGGACTAGCGGGGTTCTCTGGGGCCAACGTCCTGACTTTC.

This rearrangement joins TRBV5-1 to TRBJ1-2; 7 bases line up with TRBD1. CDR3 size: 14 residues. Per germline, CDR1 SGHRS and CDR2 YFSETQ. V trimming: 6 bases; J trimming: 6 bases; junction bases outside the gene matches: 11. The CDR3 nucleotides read TGCGCCAGCACAACGGGGCCCACAGGGGATGGCTACACCTTC. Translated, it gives CASTTGPTGDGYTF.

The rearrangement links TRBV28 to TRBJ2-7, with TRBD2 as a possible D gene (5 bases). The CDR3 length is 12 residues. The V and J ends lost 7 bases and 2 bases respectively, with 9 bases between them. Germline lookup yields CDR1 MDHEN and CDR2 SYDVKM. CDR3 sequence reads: CASNTRAYEQYF. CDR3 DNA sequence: TGTGCCAGCAACACTAGAGCCTACGAGCAGTACTTC. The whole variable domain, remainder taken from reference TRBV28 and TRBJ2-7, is DVKVTQSSRYLVKRTGEKVFLECVQDMDHENMFWYRQDPGLGLRLIYFSYDVKMKEKGDIPEGYSVSREKKERFSLILESASTNQTSMYLCASNTRAYEQYFGPGTRLTVT.

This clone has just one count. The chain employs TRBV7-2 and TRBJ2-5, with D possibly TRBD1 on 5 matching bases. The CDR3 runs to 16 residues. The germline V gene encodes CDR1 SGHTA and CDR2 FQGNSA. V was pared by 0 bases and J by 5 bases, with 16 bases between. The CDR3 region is CASSLATASPRETQYF. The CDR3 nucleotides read TGTGCCAGCAGCTTAGCGACAGCTTCCCCCAGGGAGACCCAGTACTTC.

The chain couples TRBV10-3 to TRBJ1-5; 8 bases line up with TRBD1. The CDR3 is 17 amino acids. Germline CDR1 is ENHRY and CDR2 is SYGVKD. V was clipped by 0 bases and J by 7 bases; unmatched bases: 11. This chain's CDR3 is CAISESRTGRSGQPQHF. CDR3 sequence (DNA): TGTGCCATCAGTGAGTCTAGGACAGGGAGGAGTGGGCAGCCCCAGCATTTT.

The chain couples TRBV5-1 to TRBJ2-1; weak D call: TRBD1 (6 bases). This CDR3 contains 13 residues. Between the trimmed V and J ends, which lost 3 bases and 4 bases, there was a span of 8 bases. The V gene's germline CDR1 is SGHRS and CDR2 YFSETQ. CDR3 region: CASSYTGYNEQFF. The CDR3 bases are TGCGCCAGCAGCTACACAGGGTACAATGAGCAGTTCTTC.

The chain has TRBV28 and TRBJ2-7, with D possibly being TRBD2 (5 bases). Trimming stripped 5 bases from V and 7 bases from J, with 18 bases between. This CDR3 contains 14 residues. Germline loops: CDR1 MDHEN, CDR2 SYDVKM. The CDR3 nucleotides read TGTGCCAGCAGTCTCCACGGGGAAATGAATGAGCAGTACTTC. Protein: CASSLHGEMNEQYF.

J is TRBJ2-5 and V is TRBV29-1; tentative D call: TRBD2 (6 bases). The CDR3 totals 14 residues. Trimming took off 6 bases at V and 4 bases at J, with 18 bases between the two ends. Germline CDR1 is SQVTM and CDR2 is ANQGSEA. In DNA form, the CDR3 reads TGCAGCGTCACAAAGGGAGGAGCTCGAGAGACCCAGTACTTC. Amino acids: CSVTKGGARETQYF.

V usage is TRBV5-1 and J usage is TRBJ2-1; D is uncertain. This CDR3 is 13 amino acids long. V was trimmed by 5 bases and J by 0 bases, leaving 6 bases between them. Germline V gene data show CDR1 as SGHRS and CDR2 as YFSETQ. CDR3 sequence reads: CASSQDSYNEQFF. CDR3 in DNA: TGCGCCAGCAGTCAGGACTCCTACAATGAGCAGTTCTTC. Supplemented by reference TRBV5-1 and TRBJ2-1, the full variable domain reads KAGVTQTPRYLIKTRGQQVTLSCSPISGHRSVSWYQQTPGQGLQFLFEYFSETQRNKGNFPGRFSGRQFSNSRSEMNVSTLELGDSALYLCASSQDSYNEQFFGPGTRLTVL.

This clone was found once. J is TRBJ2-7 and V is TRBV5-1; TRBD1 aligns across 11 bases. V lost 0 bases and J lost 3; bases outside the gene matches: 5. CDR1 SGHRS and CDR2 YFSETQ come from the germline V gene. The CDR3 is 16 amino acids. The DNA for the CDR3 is TGCGCCAGCAGCTTGGCCAGTGGGACAGGGGGCTACGAGCAGTACTTC. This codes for CASSLASGTGGYEQYF. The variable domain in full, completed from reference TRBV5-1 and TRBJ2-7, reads KAGVTQTPRYLIKTRGQQVTLSCSPISGHRSVSWYQQTPGQGLQFLFEYFSETQRNKGNFPGRFSGRQFSNSRSEMNVSTLELGDSALYLCASSLASGTGGYEQYFGPGTRLTVT.

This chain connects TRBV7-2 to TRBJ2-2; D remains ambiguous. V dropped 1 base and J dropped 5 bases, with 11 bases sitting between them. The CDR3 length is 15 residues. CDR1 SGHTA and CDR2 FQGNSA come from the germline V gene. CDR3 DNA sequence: TGTGCCAGCAGCTTAGGGCAGTCCGGGACCGGGGAGCTGTTTTTT. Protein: CASSLGQSGTGELFF.